These 9 T cell receptor beta chains were sequenced from one sample in a study of T-cell reconstitution after alpha-beta-depleted transplantation in children. This sample's TCRbeta library carried unique molecular identifier barcodes. TCRdb reanalysed the PCR reads using MiXCR and keeps one entry per CDR3 protein. The table shows approximately 1,000,000 distinct CDR3 sequences, with 25% to 35% occurring only once. The material was PBMCs, mostly from graft donor cells, obtained 360 days after TCRalphabeta/CD19-depleted stem cell transplant. Receptors were obtained from a boy less than two years old who had a stem cell transplant for SCID, so the T cells may come from the graft donor.

V usage is TRBV2 and J usage is TRBJ1-5, with a weak D call TRBD1 (5 bases). Germline V CDR1 and CDR2: SNHLY, FYNNEI. Trimming pared 6 bases from V and 12 bases from J, leaving 12 bases between. The CDR3 runs to 11 residues. The CDR3 here is CASSTGTHQHF. The CDR3 DNA sequence: TGTGCCAGCAGCACCGGGACCCACCAGCATTTT.

This chain joins TRBV6-1 and TRBJ1-4; possible D gene TRBD1, 6 bases. CDR3 length: 18 amino acids. The V gene lost 5 bases and the J gene lost 0 bases, with 19 bases spanning the gap. Germline values: CDR1 MNHNS, CDR2 SASEGT. The CDR3 DNA reads TGTGCCAGCAGTACCTTAACAGGGCTCATTTCAACTAATGAAAAACTGTTTTTT. Translated: CASSTLTGLISTNEKLFF.

This clonotype was seen a few times. The gene calls are TRBV20-1 and TRBJ1-1; the match to TRBD1 covers 7 bases. Germline V gene sequence: CDR1 DFQATT, CDR2 SNEGSKA (reference sequence). The CDR3 runs to 14 residues. Germline trimming cut 6 bases from V and 0 bases from J; bases unmatched to any gene: 7. CDR3 in amino acids: CSAQRGQLNTEAFF. The CDR3 nucleotides are TGCAGTGCCCAAAGGGGGCAGTTGAACACTGAAGCTTTCTTT.

This clonotype was recorded a few times. The chain is built from TRBV20-1 and TRBJ2-1, with 7 bases aligning to TRBD1. The CDR3 consists of 16 residues. V was clipped by 4 bases and J by 0 bases; unmatched bases: 9. CDR1 is DFQATT, CDR2 SNEGSKA, per germline (reference sequence). The CDR3 reads CSANPQGQGSYNEQFF. In DNA form, the CDR3 reads TGCAGTGCTAACCCACAGGGGCAGGGCTCCTACAATGAGCAGTTCTTC.

This chain uses TRBV27 with TRBJ2-7; D perhaps matches TRBD2 (6 bases). This CDR3 has 15 residues. Per the germline V gene, CDR1 is MNHEY and CDR2 is SMNVEV (reference sequence). Trimming shortened V by 3 bases and J by 2 bases, and 14 bases separated the two germline ends. The CDR3: CASSLDWRATYEQYF. In DNA, the CDR3 is TGTGCCAGCAGTTTGGACTGGAGGGCTACCTACGAGCAGTACTTC.

The chain links TRBV7-3 to TRBJ1-1; perhaps TRBD1 as D (5 bases). The CDR3 runs to 14 residues. V dropped 4 bases and J dropped 4 bases, with 13 bases sitting between them. Per the germline V gene, CDR1 is SGHTA and CDR2 is FQGTGA. The CDR3 bases are TGTGCCAGCAGCTCTAGGGGTCAATTCACTGAAGCTTTCTTT. Translated: CASSSRGQFTEAFF. The full variable domain, rest sourced from reference TRBV7-3 and TRBJ1-1, is GAGVSQTPSNKVTEKGKYVELRCDPISGHTALYWYRQSLGQGPEFLIYFQGTGAADDSGLPNDRFFAVRPEGSVSTLKIQRTERGDSAVYLCASSSRGQFTEAFFGQGTRLTVV.

The chain combines TRBV20-1 with TRBJ2-3; a possible D gene is TRBD2 (6 bases). This CDR3 is 12 amino acids long. Germline V lookup: CDR1 DFQATT, CDR2 SNEGSKA (reference sequence). V dropped 6 bases and J dropped 0 bases, with 7 bases sitting between them. CDR3 in amino acids: CSAGLSTDTQYF. In DNA, the CDR3 is TGCAGTGCGGGACTGAGCACAGATACGCAGTATTTT.

The V gene is TRBV20-1, the J gene TRBJ1-1; tentatively, D is TRBD1 (6 bases). This CDR3 region has 13 residues. Germline values: CDR1 DFQATT, CDR2 SNEGSKA (reference sequence). The germline V and J ends were trimmed by 6 bases and 4 bases, with 15 bases remaining between them. Written as DNA, the CDR3 is TGCAGTGCCCCACTCCAGGGGAGCACTGAAGCTTTCTTT. This encodes CSAPLQGSTEAFF.

This clonotype occurred a few times. This chain links TRBV15 with TRBJ2-3; 10 bases fit TRBD2. V shed 5 bases and J 3 bases; nucleotides not matched to a gene: 8. The germline V gene has CDR1 LNHNV and CDR2 YYDKDF (reference sequence). The CDR3 is 16 residues long. CDR3 residues: CATSFRLAGRTDTQYF. Written as DNA, the CDR3 is TGTGCCACCAGCTTCCGACTAGCGGGTAGAACAGATACGCAGTATTTT.